The source of this T cell receptor beta chain is a study of monozygotic twins with inflammatory bowel disease. General observations from the study: Differing T cell subtypes remained indistinguishable. With others, IBD patients shared fewer clonotypes than healthy twins did, especially with disease activity.

TCRdb reworked the 5' RACE reads into one entry per CDR3 protein, no DNA. The sample table includes a few hundred thousand distinct CDR3 sequences. From whole blood, total RNA was isolated without any sorting of T cells. Concerning this clonotype itself: The antigen is undetermined.

Germline lookup yields CDR1 SGHTA and CDR2 FQGNSA. This CDR3 contains 14 residues. The source material was blood. The V and J genes are TRBV7-2 and TRBJ2-7; TCRdb lists TRBD2, though no DNA is available to test this call. The sequence was obtained from a human donor with ulcerative colitis or Crohn's disease, or a healthy co-twin of an affected twin (not recorded which). The CDR3: CASSRVSGGYEQYF. Full variable domain (missing parts from reference TRBV7-2 and TRBJ2-7): GAGVSQSPSNKVTEKGKDVELRCDPISGHTALYWYRQSLGQGLEFLIYFQGNSAPDKSGLPSDRFSAERTGGSVSTLTIQRTQQEDSAVYLCASSRVSGGYEQYFGPGTRLTVT.